The 10 T cell receptor beta chains given below trace back to one sample, sequenced in a study of blood T cell repertoires in COVID-19. Libraries were prepared by immunoSEQ multiplex PCR; TCRdb keeps only in-frame clonotypes and omits some of them. Among roughly 150,000 clones listed, about 80% were seen once. Sequencing was carried out using peripheral blood. The receptors stem from an older man with active or convalescent COVID-19.

The CDR3 sequence is CASSLYGLAGGDTQYF. The CDR3 DNA reads TGTGCCAGCAGTTTATACGGACTAGCGGGGGGTGATACGCAGTATTTT. The chain uses TRBV27 and TRBJ2-3; the match to TRBD2 covers 14 bases. The trim removed 1 base at V and 6 bases at J, leaving 3 bases unmatched. Germline V lookup: CDR1 MNHEY, CDR2 SMNVEV (reference sequence). This CDR3 has 16 residues.

This rearrangement joins TRBV6-5 to TRBJ2-3, with TRBD2 matching over 8 bases. V gave up 7 bases and J gave up 4 bases; unmatched junction bases: 7. The germline V gene has CDR1 MNHEY and CDR2 SVGAGI. The CDR3 has 14 residues. The CDR3: CASTSGGRPDTQYF. CDR3 nucleotide sequence: TGTGCCAGCACCTCGGGGGGGAGGCCAGATACGCAGTATTTT.

V usage is TRBV4-1 and J usage is TRBJ1-1; D gene ambiguous. Germline V lookup: CDR1 MGHRA, CDR2 YSYEKL. The CDR3 is 16 amino acids. V was trimmed by 4 bases and J by 0 bases, leaving 15 bases between them. The CDR3 sequence: CASSPTSGGLNTEAFF. CDR3 nucleotides: TGCGCCAGCAGCCCCACCTCGGGTGGTTTGAACACTGAAGCTTTCTTT.

This sequence joins TRBV19 and TRBJ2-1; 7 bases line up with TRBD1. Trimming cost V 7 bases and J 7 bases; bases outside gene matches: 13. There are 15 residues in the CDR3. Germline loops: CDR1 LNHDA, CDR2 SQIVND (reference sequence). CDR3 sequence: CASTEDRGRDNEQFF. CDR3 sequence (DNA): TGTGCCAGTACCGAGGATAGGGGGCGAGATAATGAGCAGTTCTTC.

Turning to this clone: The identical CDR3 is also encoded by other nucleotide sequences in the sample. The CDR3 loop reads CATSPQGNYEQYF. CDR3 sequence (DNA): TGTGCCACCTCCCCTCAGGGTAATTACGAGCAGTACTTC. V is TRBV15 and J is TRBJ2-7; tentatively, D is TRBD1 (5 bases). The CDR3 totals 13 residues. Germline loops: CDR1 LNHNV, CDR2 YYDKDF (reference sequence). V lost 8 bases and J lost 4, with 15 bases in between.

The chain carries TRBV5-1 and TRBJ2-5; 8 nucleotides match TRBD1. The germline V gene has CDR1 SGHRS and CDR2 YFSETQ. The junction had 9 bases not matched to a gene; V was cut back by 6 bases and J by 5 bases. The CDR3 runs 14 residues. The CDR3: CASTPGTGRETQYF. CDR3 nucleotide sequence: TGCGCCAGCACACCCGGGACAGGAAGGGAGACCCAGTACTTC.

The rearrangement links TRBV30 to TRBJ2-1, with D perhaps matching TRBD2 (5 bases). Germline-derived CDR1 and CDR2 are GTSNPN and SVGIG (reference sequence). V was pared by 0 bases and J by 0 bases, with 12 bases between. The CDR3 consists of 16 residues. DNA for the CDR3: TGTGCCTGGAGTGTAATTGCCGCGGGCTCCTACAATGAGCAGTTCTTC. Its protein product is CAWSVIAAGSYNEQFF.

The V gene is TRBV30, the J gene TRBJ1-2; 9 nucleotides agree with TRBD1. Per the germline V gene, CDR1 is GTSNPN and CDR2 is SVGIG (reference sequence). This CDR3 contains 13 residues. Written as DNA, the CDR3 is TGTGCATGGGCGGGACAGGGCTCCTATGGCTACACCTTC. Translation: CAWAGQGSYGYTF.

J is TRBJ2-2 and V is TRBV20-1; 13 bases are a match to TRBD2. In germline, CDR1 is DFQATT, CDR2 SNEGSKA (reference sequence). V shed 3 bases, J shed 8 bases, and the junction held 12 bases outside the gene matches. This CDR3 has 17 residues. CDR3 loop: CSASDWRTSGSRGELFF. As DNA, the CDR3 is TGCAGTGCTAGTGACTGGAGGACTAGCGGGAGCAGAGGGGAGCTGTTTTTT.

The chain's CDR3 is CASSLTFRFSGNTIYF. The DNA of the CDR3 is TGTGCCAGCAGCTTAACTTTCCGTTTCTCTGGAAACACCATATATTTT. The V and J genes are TRBV5-6 and TRBJ1-3; D unresolved. This CDR3 is built from 16 residues. The germline V gene encodes CDR1 SGHDT and CDR2 YYEEEE. V was cut by 2 bases and J by 0 bases, with 12 bases left in between.